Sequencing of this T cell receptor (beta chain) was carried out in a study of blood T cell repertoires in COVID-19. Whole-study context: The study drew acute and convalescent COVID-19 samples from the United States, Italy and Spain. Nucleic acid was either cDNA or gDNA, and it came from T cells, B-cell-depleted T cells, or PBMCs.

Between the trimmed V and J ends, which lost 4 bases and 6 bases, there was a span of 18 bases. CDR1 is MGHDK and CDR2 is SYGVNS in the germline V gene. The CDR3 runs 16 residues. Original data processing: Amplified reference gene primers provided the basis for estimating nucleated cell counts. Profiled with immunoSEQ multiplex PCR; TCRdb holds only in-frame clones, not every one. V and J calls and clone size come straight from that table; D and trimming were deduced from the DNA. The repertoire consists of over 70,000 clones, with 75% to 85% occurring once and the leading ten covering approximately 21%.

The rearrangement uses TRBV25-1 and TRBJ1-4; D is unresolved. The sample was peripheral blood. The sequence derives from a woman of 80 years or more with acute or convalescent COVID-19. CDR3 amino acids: CASSVGLGSNYEKLFF. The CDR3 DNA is TGTGCCAGCAGTGTCGGCCTAGGGAGTAATTATGAAAAACTGTTTTTT.